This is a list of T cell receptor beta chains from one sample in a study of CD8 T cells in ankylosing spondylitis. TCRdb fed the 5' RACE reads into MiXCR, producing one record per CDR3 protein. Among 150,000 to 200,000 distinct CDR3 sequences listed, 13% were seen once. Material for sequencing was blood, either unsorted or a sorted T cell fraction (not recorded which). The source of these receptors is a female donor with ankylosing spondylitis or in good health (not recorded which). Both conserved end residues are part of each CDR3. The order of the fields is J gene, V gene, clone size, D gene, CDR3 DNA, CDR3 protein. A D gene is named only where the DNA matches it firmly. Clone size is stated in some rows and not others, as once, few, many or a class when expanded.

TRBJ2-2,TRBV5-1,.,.,TGCGCCAGCAGCTTGCTCGGGGAGCTGTTTTTT,CASSLLGELFF
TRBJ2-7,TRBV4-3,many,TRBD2,TGCGCCAGCAGCCATCGGACTAGCGGGAGGTTGTACGAGCAGTACTTC,CASSHRTSGRLYEQYF
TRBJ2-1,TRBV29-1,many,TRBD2,TGCAGCGTGGGGCGGGAGTTTTACAATGAGCAGTTCTTC,CSVGREFYNEQFF
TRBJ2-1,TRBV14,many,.,TGTGCCAGCAGCCAAGATCAGGGGAAGCAGTTCTTC,CASSQDQGKQFF
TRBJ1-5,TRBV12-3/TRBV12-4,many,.,TGTGCCAGCAGTTTTTCCACTGACGCCTCTAATCAGCCCCAGCATTTT,CASSFSTDASNQPQHF
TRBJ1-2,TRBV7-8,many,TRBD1,TGTGCCAGCAGCTTAGCCCATAGGACAGGGGGCTACACCTTC,CASSLAHRTGGYTF
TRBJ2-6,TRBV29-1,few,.,TGCAGCGTTAGGTCGGGGACATCTGGGGCCAACGTCCTGACTTTC,CSVRSGTSGANVLTF
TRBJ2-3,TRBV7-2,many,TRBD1,TGTGCCAGCAGTAACCCGACAGGGGGCAGGGGCACAGATACGCAGTATTTT,CASSNPTGGRGTDTQYF
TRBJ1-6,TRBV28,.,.,TGTGCCAGCAAGGGGCAGTATAATTCACCCCTCCACTTT,CASKGQYNSPLHF
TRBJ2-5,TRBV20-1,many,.,TGCAGTGCTAGAGTCGACAGCGGAGAGACCCAGTACTTC,CSARVDSGETQYF
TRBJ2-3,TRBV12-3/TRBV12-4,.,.,TGTGCCAGCAACCTCCGGGACGGCACAGATACGCAGTATTTT,CASNLRDGTDTQYF
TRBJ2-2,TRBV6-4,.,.,TGTGCCAGCAGTGAGGGCGGGAAGAACACCGGGGAGCTGTTTTTT,CASSEGGKNTGELFF
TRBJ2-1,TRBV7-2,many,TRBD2,TGTGCCAGCAGCGTTATGAGCGGGAGCTCCTACAATGAGCAGTTCTTC,CASSVMSGSSYNEQFF
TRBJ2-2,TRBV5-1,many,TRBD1,TGCGCCAGCAGCTGGAACAGGGGGCACAACACCGGGGAGCTGTTTTTT,CASSWNRGHNTGELFF
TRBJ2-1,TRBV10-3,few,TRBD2,TGTGCCATCGGCCCGCGGGAGCTGGAAAGCAATGAGCAGTTCTTC,CAIGPRELESNEQFF
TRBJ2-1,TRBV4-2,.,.,TGTGCCAGCAGCCAAGACCGCCCCAATGAGCAGTTCTTC,CASSQDRPNEQFF
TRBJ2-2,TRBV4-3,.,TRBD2,TGCGCCAGCAGCCAGACAATGCCGGGACTAGGGGCCCCCGGGGAGCTGTTTTTT,CASSQTMPGLGAPGELFF
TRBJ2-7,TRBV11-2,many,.,TGTGCCAGCAGCTTAGGAGGCCTCTACGAGCAGTACTTC,CASSLGGLYEQYF
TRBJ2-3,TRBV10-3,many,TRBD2,TGTGCCATCAGTGAGCCAGGGACTAGTGATACGCAGTATTTT,CAISEPGTSDTQYF
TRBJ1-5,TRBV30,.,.,TGTGCCTGGAGTCCCGCAGGGATCCCCAATCAGCCCCAGCATTTT,CAWSPAGIPNQPQHF
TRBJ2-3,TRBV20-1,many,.,TGCAGTGCTAGAGATGAACAAGGGCGCGAATCAGATACGCAGTATTTT,CSARDEQGRESDTQYF
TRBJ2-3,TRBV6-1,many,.,TGTGCCAGCAGGAGGGGTCCGGGGACAGATACGCAGTATTTT,CASRRGPGTDTQYF